This T cell receptor (beta chain) was captured by sequencing in a study of beta chain features in type 1 diabetes. General observations from the study: Any HLA effect on TCRB rearrangement was left unresolved by small sub-analyses.

Expressed TCRB transcripts were sequenced because the entire RNA isolate underwent reverse transcription. The method was immunoSEQ multiplex PCR; TCRdb's version includes in-frame clones alone and lacks a portion of them. The sample carries roughly 400,000 clones, about 15% recorded once. Comments on this clone: The antigen is not known.

This CDR3 contains 14 residues. Trimming left V 5 bases short and J 7 bases short, with 15 bases between. The germline CDR1 and CDR2 sequences are MNHNY and SVGAGI (reference sequence). This clonotype was sampled from a woman in her late teens or twenties in good health. Sequences were obtained from naive CD4+ T cells from blood. The chain couples TRBV6-6 to TRBJ1-5; D perhaps matches TRBD1 (6 bases). CDR3 sequence reads: CASSDRTVGQPQHF. The CDR3 DNA reads TGTGCCAGCAGTGACCGGACAGTCGGACAGCCCCAGCATTTT.